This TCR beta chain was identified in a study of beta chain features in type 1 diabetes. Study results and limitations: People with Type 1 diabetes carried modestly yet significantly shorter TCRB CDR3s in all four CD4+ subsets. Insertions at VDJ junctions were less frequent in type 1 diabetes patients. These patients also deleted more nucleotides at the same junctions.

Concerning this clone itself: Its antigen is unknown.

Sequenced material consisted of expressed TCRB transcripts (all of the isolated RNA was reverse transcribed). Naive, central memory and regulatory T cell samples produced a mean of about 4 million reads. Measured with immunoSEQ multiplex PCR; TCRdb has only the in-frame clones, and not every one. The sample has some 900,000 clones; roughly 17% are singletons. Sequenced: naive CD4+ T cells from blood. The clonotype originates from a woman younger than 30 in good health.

CDR3: CSVVGQGAYGYTF. Written as DNA, the CDR3 is TGCAGCGTTGTAGGGCAGGGGGCATATGGCTACACCTTC. The J gene is TRBJ1-2, the V gene TRBV29-1; TRBD1 matches 8 bases. CDR3 length equals 13 residues. V lost 4 bases, J lost 5 bases, and 6 bases stayed unmatched. Germline V gene sequence: CDR1 SQVTM, CDR2 ANQGSEA.